These 14 T cell receptor beta chains were sequenced from one sample in a study of Graves' ophthalmopathy and Graves' hyperthyroidism (dated by TCRdb to about 2018). Sequencing used an Illumina HiSeq 2000. For repertoire sequencing, the TCR beta CDR3 regions were amplified from RNA transcripts. The first round was an RT-PCR using HTBI primers with the Qiagen OneStep RT-PCR kit, and this first round was followed by a second-round multiplex PCR, then size selection and purification. Through fastp at Q25 and MiXCR, TCRdb rebuilt clones from the public reads, retaining in-frame beta chains. Entries are consolidated by CDR3 protein sequence, retaining the most common genes and DNA. Recorded for this sample are 45,000 to 60,000 distinct CDR3 sequences; roughly 47% of them occurred a single time. The ten largest clonotypes hold roughly 4.7% of the sample. Sample: peripheral blood. Source of these receptors: an adult woman with Graves' ophthalmopathy.

The chain recombines TRBV12-3 or TRBV12-4 with TRBJ1-1; no definite D call. The CDR3 has 13 residues. V was pared by 2 bases and J by 5 bases, with 9 bases between. CDR3 sequence reads: CASSLKGKTEAFF. CDR3 bases: TGTGCCAGCAGTTTAAAGGGAAAAACTGAAGCTTTCTTT.

This clonotype was detected only a few times. The V and J genes are TRBV28 and TRBJ2-5, with 11 bases that match TRBD2. V shed 1 base, J shed 5 bases, and the junction held 18 bases outside the gene matches. Germline CDR1 is MDHEN and CDR2 is SYDVKM. The CDR3 loop spans 20 amino acids. The CDR3 bases are TGTGCCAGCAGTTTATCACCTCTAGCGGGAGGCCATGATGTCAGTGAGACCCAGTACTTC. The encoded protein is CASSLSPLAGGHDVSETQYF.

This chain joins TRBV7-2 and TRBJ1-2; TRBD1 matches 8 bases. In germline, CDR1 is SGHTA, CDR2 FQGNSA. CDR3 length: 14 residues. The V gene end was trimmed by 5 bases and the J gene end by 5 bases; junction bases not matched to a gene: 7. The CDR3 coding sequence is TGTGCCAGCAGCCACTTTGGGACAGGTTATGGCTACACCTTC. Translating gives CASSHFGTGYGYTF.

This clonotype has ten or more counts. The V gene is TRBV7-2, the J gene TRBJ2-2; 7 nucleotides align to TRBD1. CDR1 and CDR2 (germline): SGHTA, FQGNSA. CDR3 size: 15 residues. V lost 1 base, J lost 5 bases, and 4 bases stayed unmatched. The CDR3 DNA is TGTGCCAGCAGCTTAGTATCAGGGGGTACCGGGGAGCTGTTTTTT. This translates into CASSLVSGGTGELFF.

A note on this clonotype: One junction end disagrees with the germline gene, perhaps due to a read error. V usage is TRBV20-1 and J usage is TRBJ1-5; no firm D call. This CDR3 region has 15 residues. Germline V gene data show CDR1 as DFQATT and CDR2 as SNEGSKA (reference sequence). Written as DNA, the CDR3 is TGCAGTGCCTTTTGGGATCTCTATAGCAAACAGCCCCAGCATTTT. Its translation is CSAFWDLYSKQPQHF.

The genes are TRBV20-1 and TRBJ2-1; 11 bases agree with TRBD2. J lost 12 bases, V lost 6 bases, and 13 bases had no gene match. The CDR3 totals 14 residues. Per germline, CDR1 DFQATT and CDR2 SNEGSKA (reference sequence). The DNA of the CDR3 is TGCAGTGCGATAGTTAGCGGGAGGGGTGATACGCAGTTCTTC. Amino acid sequence: CSAIVSGRGDTQFF.

Many counts were recorded for this clonotype. V and J are TRBV6-2 or TRBV6-3 and TRBJ2-7, with a weak D call TRBD2 (6 bases). Trimming pared 2 bases from V and 3 bases from J, leaving 14 bases between. CDR1 is MNHEY, CDR2 SVGEGT, per germline. There are 15 residues in the CDR3. CDR3 sequence reads: CASSYNLGTYYEQYF. CDR3 DNA sequence: TGTGCCAGCAGTTACAATCTAGGGACTTACTACGAGCAGTACTTC.

This clonotype was picked up many times. This sequence joins TRBV28 and TRBJ2-7, with 7 bases fitting TRBD2. There are 14 residues in the CDR3. Germline V gene data show CDR1 as MDHEN and CDR2 as SYDVKM. J was trimmed by 3 bases and V by 3 bases; bases with no gene match: 5. CDR3 DNA: TGTGCCAGCAGTTTGGGGGGGATGAACTACGAGCAGTACTTC. This encodes CASSLGGMNYEQYF.

V is TRBV2 and J is TRBJ2-1, with 8 bases lining up with TRBD1. Per the germline V gene, CDR1 is SNHLY and CDR2 is FYNNEI. With V trimmed by 5 bases and J by 7 bases, 4 bases remained unmatched. The CDR3 runs to 13 residues. Here the CDR3 DNA reads TGTGCCAGCAGTTGGACAGGGTCAAATGAGCAGTTCTTC. Its translation: CASSWTGSNEQFF.

Note on this clonotype: One junction end disagrees with the germline gene, perhaps due to a read error. V gene TRBV7-7 combines with J gene TRBJ2-5; tentative D call: TRBD2 (6 bases). The CDR3 is 13 residues long. Germline lookup yields CDR1 SSHAT and CDR2 FNYEAQ (reference sequence). CDR3 region: CASSLAAGETQYF. The CDR3 DNA reads as TGTGCTAGCAGCTTAGCGGCGGGGGAGACCCAGTACTTC. Together with reference TRBV7-7 and TRBJ2-5, the CDR3 gives the full variable domain: GAGVSQSPRYKVTKRGQDVTLRCDPISSHATLYWYQQALGQGPEFLTYFNYEAQPDKSGLPSDRFSAERPEGSISTLTIQRTEQRDSAMYRCASSLAAGETQYFGPGTRLLVL.

V usage is TRBV2 and J usage is TRBJ2-7; TRBD2 matches at 10 bases. The germline V gene has CDR1 SNHLY and CDR2 FYNNEI. V trimming: 6 bases; J trimming: 6 bases; junction bases outside the gene matches: 11. The CDR3 spans 15 residues. This chain's CDR3 is CASSLLTSGHSEQYF. In DNA form, the CDR3 reads TGTGCCAGCAGCCTCCTGACTAGCGGGCATAGCGAGCAGTACTTC.

The V gene is TRBV29-1, the J gene TRBJ2-7; D might be TRBD1 or TRBD2, each matching 5 bases. V was shortened by 5 bases and J by 5 bases, with 16 bases between the two germline ends. Germline lookup yields CDR1 SQVTM and CDR2 ANQGSEA. The CDR3 is 13 amino acids. CDR3 sequence: CSVLGGSGHEQYF. DNA of the CDR3: TGCAGCGTTCTTGGGGGATCAGGGCACGAGCAGTACTTC.

This clonotype was picked up many times. Just one base apart from a much larger clone, this may be a read error. This chain links TRBV19 with TRBJ1-1; D call uncertain. Trimming shortened V by 6 bases and J by 4 bases, and 15 bases separated the two germline ends. The CDR3 length is 14 residues. Germline CDR1 is LNHDA and CDR2 is SQIVND (reference sequence). CDR3 bases: TGTGCCAGTAGGGTCAGTCGGGAAGTCACTGAAGCTTTCTTT. It yields the protein CASRVSREVTEAFF.

This chain links TRBV7-2 with TRBJ2-3, with 8 bases that match TRBD1. Trimming at V came to 3 bases and at J to 2 bases, leaving 4 bases not matched to a gene. CDR3 length: 15 amino acids. Per germline, CDR1 SGHTA and CDR2 FQGNSA. The DNA for the CDR3 is TGTGCCAGCAGCTTGTGGACAGGGAACACAGATACGCAGTATTTT. Protein product: CASSLWTGNTDTQYF.